This T cell receptor beta chain was identified in a study of blood T cell repertoires in COVID-19. Study-wide context: The United States, Italy and Spain supplied acute and convalescent COVID-19 samples.

Assay: immunoSEQ multiplex PCR; the TCRdb copy retains only in-frame clones and omits some. This table holds 220,000 or so clones, 80% to 85% found once. The CDR3 contains 13 residues. Germline CDR1 and CDR2: LNHNV and YYDKDF (reference sequence). V was clipped by 1 base and J by 2 bases, with 6 bases between them. The sequence derives from a woman between 40 and 55 years old who had recovered from COVID-19. The chain recombines TRBV15 with TRBJ2-7, with D hard to call. Sequencing was carried out using PBMCs or T cells enriched from blood (not recorded which). The CDR3 loop is CATSRVGAYEQYF. The CDR3 bases are TGTGCCACCAGCAGAGTGGGCGCCTACGAGCAGTACTTC.